This T cell receptor (beta chain) derives from a study of cytotoxic CD8 clonotypes in ibrutinib-treated CLL. CDR1 MNHNY and CDR2 SVGAGI come from the germline V gene (reference sequence). The CDR3 is 15 residues long. The ends were cut back, 4 bases at V and 3 bases at J, with 12 bases in the middle. The planned depth of sequencing spanned 1 in 200,000 to 1 in 1 million T cells. Clones were read by immunoSEQ multiplex PCR, and TCRdb kept only the in-frame ones, dropping some. The sample lists 150,000 to 200,000 clones, roughly four fifths occurring once. This sequence originates from a human donor with chronic lymphocytic leukemia. The chain links TRBV6-6 to TRBJ1-4, with a tentative D call TRBD1 (5 bases). Specimen: PBMCs, collected after 12 months of ibrutinib treatment. CDR3 DNA: TGTGCCAGCAGTTTTGGTAGGGGACCTAATGAAAAACTGTTTTTT. Its protein is CASSFGRGPNEKLFF.